This paragraph covers one TCR beta chain sequence. No antigen is known for it. The input lacks base qualities; no much larger clone sits a single base away. The sequencer listed for this sample is Illumina HiSeq 1500. Using fastp at Q25 and MiXCR, TCRdb reprocessed the public reads and kept productive beta chains. Rows with one shared CDR3 protein collapse into an entry with the most common genes and DNA. The sample data list approximately 120,000 distinct CDR3 sequences, and about 30% of these were observed just once. The top ten clonotypes cover roughly three quarters of the sample. The record originates from a study of T cell repertoires in cytomegalovirus infection (dated by TCRdb to about 2019). Concerning the study at large: Alongside well-studied HLA-B-restricted epitopes, the peptide stimulations were aimed at recently identified HLA-C-restricted CMV epitopes, whose presentation resists viral immunomodulation. The HLA type of each donor mattered for the analysis, because public TCR beta signatures pointed to carriage of CMV infection along with the matching HLA type. What the research found in general, with its limitations: The ex vivo response was dominated by HLA-C-restricted CMV-specific TCR beta clonotypes, which also provided the single most frequent clonotype in two of eight donors. Carriers of CMV infection plus the relevant HLA type were discriminated by the cumulative frequency of public TCR beta family members in the study cohort and in an independent roughly 380-donor cohort.

Trimming at the junction amounts to 3 bases on V and 2 bases on J, and the germline ends lie 13 bases apart. The CDR3, from cysteine to phenylalanine, totals 15 residues. Only the CDR3 portion is preserved as DNA: 45 bases, with reading frame beginning at the first base. Looking up the germline V gene yields CDR1 MGHRA and CDR2 YSYEKL. What the treatment or condition label conveys for this sample: in vitro stimulation with specific CMV peptide epitopes to enrich CMV-specific T cells. The TCR sequence derives from a human donor in good health (CMV status not recorded). Some clones in this sample may be carry-over from other donors' samples. Recombination joined TRBV4-1 with TRBJ1-1; no D gene can be assigned with confidence. Sequencing used CD8+ T cells from cultured PBMCs, obtained from culture after CMV antigen stimulation. The sequenced DNA is TGCGCCAGCAGCCACCCCTTTGGGGTCAACACTGAAGCTTTCTTT. Its coded protein is CASSHPFGVNTEAFF.